The 25 T cell receptor beta chains reported below all come from one sample, sequenced in a study of cytomegalovirus exposure and HLA in healthy donors (dated by TCRdb to 2016 to 2017). To prepare the library, the immunoSEQ multiplex PCR assay was applied. A mixture of 60 forward primers for TCR Vbeta segments and 13 reverse primers for TCR Jbeta segments was used in the multiplex PCR. In TCRdb, the immuneACCESS table is reduced to in-frame sequences with V and J assigned. These tables do not hold every clone; where another copy was compared, an unresolved V gene accounts for under half, and the others remain unexplained. The sample records about 140,000 clones, roughly 77% of which are singletons. The ten top clones hold 3% to 3.5% of the sample. The source material was PBMCs. The source of these receptors is a female donor in good health and CMV-seronegative.

This chain connects TRBV2 to TRBJ2-5, with 12 bases aligning to TRBD2. After removal of 6 bases from V and 5 bases from J, the junction contained 10 bases not matched to a gene. CDR1 and CDR2 (germline): SNHLY, FYNNEI. The CDR3 totals 16 residues. CDR3 region: CASRSRLAGVGETQYF. In DNA form, the CDR3 reads TGTGCCAGCAGGTCCCGACTAGCGGGAGTAGGGGAGACCCAGTACTTC. Drawing the rest from reference TRBV2 and TRBJ2-5, the complete variable domain is EPEVTQTPSHQVTQMGQEVILRCVPISNHLYFYWYRQILGQKVEFLVSFYNNEISEKSEIFDDQFSVERPDGSNFTLKIRSTKLEDSAMYFCASRSRLAGVGETQYFGPGTRLLVL.

This clone was counted once. The chain is built from TRBV7-9 and TRBJ1-2, with a possible D match to TRBD1 (6 bases). This CDR3 spans 13 amino acids. Germline lookup yields CDR1 SEHNR and CDR2 FQNEAQ (reference sequence). Deletions cut 3 bases from V and 6 bases from J, with 11 bases between. CDR3 residues: CASSFVGDNGYTF. CDR3 sequence (DNA): TGTGCCAGCAGCTTTGTAGGGGACAATGGCTACACCTTC. Together with reference TRBV7-9 and TRBJ1-2, the CDR3 gives the full variable domain: DTGVSQNPRHKITKRGQNVTFRCDPISEHNRLYWYRQTLGQGPEFLTYFQNEAQLEKSRLLSDRFSAERPKGSFSTLEIQRTEQGDSAMYLCASSFVGDNGYTFGSGTRLTVV.

This clone was recorded only once. The chain combines TRBV4-3 with TRBJ2-1, with 7 bases fitting TRBD1. The CDR3 sequence is 15 residues long. V trimming: 4 bases; J trimming: 3 bases; junction bases outside the gene matches: 6. Germline V gene sequence: CDR1 LGHNA, CDR2 YSLEER. The CDR3 sequence is CASSPGQERYNEQFF. Here the CDR3 DNA reads TGCGCCAGCAGCCCAGGACAGGAGCGCTACAATGAGCAGTTCTTC.

The chain employs TRBV10-3 and TRBJ1-5; no firm D call. Germline CDR1 ENHRY, CDR2 SYGVKD. V lost 7 bases to trimming and J lost 5 bases, with 12 bases between them. The CDR3 runs to 13 residues. Written as DNA, the CDR3 is TGTGCCATCATGGCCGCTCCCGATCAGCCCCAGCATTTT. Translating gives CAIMAAPDQPQHF.

The chain couples TRBV2 to TRBJ1-5, with D tentatively TRBD1 (5 bases). Germline lookup yields CDR1 SNHLY and CDR2 FYNNEI. Trimming stripped 6 bases from V and 6 bases from J, with 21 bases between. This CDR3 spans 16 amino acids. CDR3 amino acids: CASRGPGLLGSQPQHF. CDR3 coding DNA: TGTGCCAGCAGGGGACCGGGACTCCTGGGGAGTCAGCCCCAGCATTTT. Looking up the rest from reference TRBV2 and TRBJ1-5 gives the full variable domain: EPEVTQTPSHQVTQMGQEVILRCVPISNHLYFYWYRQILGQKVEFLVSFYNNEISEKSEIFDDQFSVERPDGSNFTLKIRSTKLEDSAMYFCASRGPGLLGSQPQHFGDGTRLSIL.

This clone was picked up one time. This rearrangement joins TRBV28 to TRBJ1-4; 8 bases map to TRBD1. CDR3 length: 14 residues. The germline V gene has CDR1 MDHEN and CDR2 SYDVKM. Losses at the gene ends were 4 bases for V and 8 bases for J; bases not matched to a gene: 6. The CDR3 DNA sequence: TGTGCCAGCAGTTCGACAGGGGTTGGCGAAAAACTGTTTTTT. This translates into CASSSTGVGEKLFF.

This chain connects TRBV30 to TRBJ2-2, with 11 positions matching TRBD1. Germline loops: CDR1 GTSNPN, CDR2 SVGIG (reference sequence). J was trimmed by 7 bases and V by 6 bases; bases with no gene match: 10. The CDR3 extends over 15 amino acids. The CDR3 here is CACSLWTGGVGELFF. The DNA for the CDR3 is TGTGCCTGTAGTCTGTGGACAGGGGGCGTCGGGGAGCTGTTTTTT.

This chain joins TRBV21-1 and TRBJ1-2. TRBV21-1 is reported as a pseudogene. The CDR3 sequence is 18 residues long. The CDR3 region is CASSKNRQTLRSNYGYTF. The CDR3 DNA sequence: TGTGCCAGCAGCAAAAACCGGCAGACGCTGAGGTCTAACTATGGCTACACCTTC.

The chain joins TRBV18 to TRBJ2-2; possibly TRBD1 for D (6 bases). This CDR3 contains 16 residues. From germline, CDR1 is KGHSH and CDR2 LQKENI. V was trimmed by 6 bases and J by 5 bases, leaving 19 bases between them. CDR3 residues: CASSHLPRGNTGELFF. The CDR3, as DNA: TGTGCCAGCTCTCACCTCCCGAGGGGGAATACCGGGGAGCTGTTTTTT.

As to this clone: Other DNA sequences of this sample code for an identical CDR3. In nucleotides, the CDR3 is TGTGCCAGCTCACCAGGGGCCAATCAGCCCCAGCATTTT. Translated: CASSPGANQPQHF. The rearrangement links TRBV18 to TRBJ1-5; perhaps TRBD1 as D (5 bases). The CDR3 sequence is 13 residues long. Germline V lookup: CDR1 KGHSH, CDR2 LQKENI. The V and J ends lost 2 bases and 3 bases respectively, with 5 bases between them. Based on the CDR3 plus reference TRBV18 and TRBJ1-5, the full variable domain is NAGVMQNPRHLVRRRGQEARLRCSPMKGHSHVYWYRQLPEEGLKFMVYLQKENIIDESGMPKERFSAEFPKEGPSILRIQQVVRGDSAAYFCASSPGANQPQHFGDGTRLSIL.

The chain has TRBV6-5 and TRBJ2-1; the D gene is possibly TRBD1 (6 bases). This CDR3 contains 14 residues. The germline CDR1 and CDR2 sequences are MNHEY and SVGAGI. V was pared by 5 bases and J by 5 bases, with 13 bases between. CDR3: CASSTTGIDNEQFF. In nucleotides, the CDR3 is TGTGCCAGCAGTACTACAGGGATCGACAATGAGCAGTTCTTC.

CDR3 nucleotide sequence: TGTGCCAGCAGGCGGAGGGCTAACTATGGCTACACCTTC. Its protein product is CASRRRANYGYTF. This chain links TRBV28 with TRBJ1-2; no clear D gene. The length of the CDR3 is 13 residues. Germline CDR1 is MDHEN and CDR2 is SYDVKM. V lost 6 bases and J lost 0, with 8 bases in between.

V is TRBV15 and J is TRBJ1-2; weak D call: TRBD1 (5 bases). The CDR3 sequence is 14 residues long. The germline V and J ends were trimmed by 0 bases and 8 bases, with 13 bases remaining between them. Germline V gene sequence: CDR1 LNHNV, CDR2 YYDKDF (reference sequence). In nucleotides, the CDR3 is TGTGCCACCAGCAGAGATAGTAGGAGGGACGGCTACACCTTC. Translation gives CATSRDSRRDGYTF.

The chain carries TRBV18 and TRBJ1-5; possibly TRBD1 for D (6 bases). V was clipped by 8 bases and J by 1 base, with 18 bases between them. CDR1 and CDR2 (germline): KGHSH, LQKENI. The CDR3 is 16 amino acids. CDR3 sequence reads: CASTPGQRGSNQPQHF. The CDR3 DNA is TGTGCCAGCACGCCTGGACAGCGCGGGAGCAATCAGCCCCAGCATTTT. The full variable domain, with the rest looked up from reference TRBV18 and TRBJ1-5, is NAGVMQNPRHLVRRRGQEARLRCSPMKGHSHVYWYRQLPEEGLKFMVYLQKENIIDESGMPKERFSAEFPKEGPSILRIQQVVRGDSAAYFCASTPGQRGSNQPQHFGDGTRLSIL.

The rearrangement links TRBV19 to TRBJ1-4, with a weak D call TRBD1 (5 bases). V shed 5 bases and J shed 6 bases, with 10 bases lying between them. Germline V gives CDR1 LNHDA, CDR2 SQIVND (reference sequence). This CDR3 region has 13 residues. The CDR3 nucleotides read TGTGCCAGTAGTTGGGGGGGGGATGAAAAACTGTTTTTT. Its translation: CASSWGGDEKLFF.

The chain has TRBV6-5 and TRBJ1-6; D is ambiguous. The length of the CDR3 is 15 residues. Germline CDR1 MNHEY, CDR2 SVGAGI. Trimming cost V 0 bases and J 7 bases, with 10 bases left between them. CDR3 residues: CASSYSWALNSPLHF. CDR3 DNA: TGTGCCAGCAGTTACTCTTGGGCCCTGAATTCACCCCTCCACTTT.

This rearrangement joins TRBV6-5 to TRBJ2-1, with 8 bases aligning to TRBD2. CDR3 size: 12 residues. Germline lookup yields CDR1 MNHEY and CDR2 SVGAGI. Losses at the gene ends were 8 bases for V and 12 bases for J; bases not matched to a gene: 9. The CDR3 nucleotides read TGTGCCAGCGGGGGTAGCGGGATGCGGCAGTTCTTC. This encodes CASGGSGMRQFF.

This clone was seen a single time. V and J are TRBV2 and TRBJ2-1, with TRBD2 identical over 8 bases. The V gene end was trimmed by 11 bases and the J gene end by 8 bases; junction bases not matched to a gene: 8. Germline V CDR1 and CDR2: SNHLY, FYNNEI. The CDR3 has 12 residues. Written as DNA, the CDR3 is TGTGCCTCCGGGGGGGGCCGCTATGAGCAGTTCTTC. Translated: CASGGGRYEQFF. Using reference TRBV2 and TRBJ2-1 for the parts outside the CDR3, the full variable domain is EPEVTQTPSHQVTQMGQEVILRCVPISNHLYFYWYRQILGQKVEFLVSFYNNEISEKSEIFDDQFSVERPDGSNFTLKIRSTKLEDSAMYFCASGGGRYEQFFGPGTRLTVL.

V usage is TRBV2 and J usage is TRBJ1-5, with a weak D call TRBD1 (5 bases). Trimming removed 6 bases from V and 0 bases from J, with 18 bases in between. From germline, CDR1 is SNHLY and CDR2 FYNNEI. This CDR3 has 17 amino acids. DNA of the CDR3: TGTGCCAGCAGCACGGGACTAAACGTGGGTAGCAATCAGCCCCAGCATTTT. Residues: CASSTGLNVGSNQPQHF.

The rearrangement links TRBV7-2 to TRBJ2-7, with TRBD2 matching 9 bases. This CDR3 has 13 amino acids. Germline V gives CDR1 SGHTA, CDR2 FQGNSA. The V and J ends lost 6 bases and 7 bases, in that order; junction bases with no gene match: 7. The CDR3 reads CASRIGGRDEQYF. The DNA of the CDR3 is TGTGCCAGCAGAATTGGCGGGAGGGATGAGCAGTACTTC.

CDR3 bases: TGTGCCAGCAGCTTACAGGGGGTAGCCCTGAACACTGAAGCTTTCTTT. Translating gives CASSLQGVALNTEAFF. The V call is TRBV7-8, the J call TRBJ1-1, with 7 bases matching TRBD1. Germline CDR1 reads SGHVS; CDR2 reads FQNEAQ. The CDR3 consists of 16 residues. Trimming took 2 bases from V and 0 from J; bases not matched to a gene: 6.

The chain is built from TRBV9 and TRBJ1-3, with D uncertain. The CDR3 extends over 14 amino acids. V was trimmed by 2 bases and J by 1 base, leaving 7 bases between them. The germline V gene encodes CDR1 SGDLS and CDR2 YYNGEE. CDR3 DNA sequence: TGTGCCAGCAGCGTCGCGGGGTCTGGAAACACCATATATTTT. Translation gives CASSVAGSGNTIYF.

The chain joins TRBV7-2 to TRBJ1-4, with a weak D call TRBD1 (5 bases). V dropped 0 bases and J dropped 8 bases, with 13 bases sitting between them. The CDR3 consists of 15 residues. CDR1 is SGHTA, CDR2 FQGNSA, per germline. CDR3 residues: CASSLARTREEKLFF. DNA for the CDR3: TGTGCCAGCAGCTTAGCCAGGACCAGGGAAGAAAAACTGTTTTTT.

The V and J genes are TRBV7-2 and TRBJ2-5, with D possibly TRBD1 on 6 matching bases. Deletions cut 2 bases from V and 0 bases from J, with 13 bases between. The CDR3 has 16 residues. Germline V gene sequence: CDR1 SGHTA, CDR2 FQGNSA. CDR3 nucleotides: TGTGCCAGCAGCTTAAGGTTAGGGACATACCAAGAGACCCAGTACTTC. Translating gives CASSLRLGTYQETQYF.

V gene TRBV7-2 combines with J gene TRBJ1-2; TRBD1 aligns across 9 bases. Losses at the gene ends were 10 bases for V and 6 bases for J; bases not matched to a gene: 6. Germline-derived CDR1 and CDR2 are SGHTA and FQGNSA. This CDR3 contains 12 residues. The chain's CDR3 is CATTGGSNGYTF. The CDR3, as DNA: TGTGCCACCACAGGGGGCTCCAATGGCTACACCTTC. Filled out from reference TRBV7-2 and TRBJ1-2, the complete variable domain reads GAGVSQSPSNKVTEKGKDVELRCDPISGHTALYWYRQSLGQGLEFLIYFQGNSAPDKSGLPSDRFSAERTGGSVSTLTIQRTQQEDSAVYLCATTGGSNGYTFGSGTRLTVV.